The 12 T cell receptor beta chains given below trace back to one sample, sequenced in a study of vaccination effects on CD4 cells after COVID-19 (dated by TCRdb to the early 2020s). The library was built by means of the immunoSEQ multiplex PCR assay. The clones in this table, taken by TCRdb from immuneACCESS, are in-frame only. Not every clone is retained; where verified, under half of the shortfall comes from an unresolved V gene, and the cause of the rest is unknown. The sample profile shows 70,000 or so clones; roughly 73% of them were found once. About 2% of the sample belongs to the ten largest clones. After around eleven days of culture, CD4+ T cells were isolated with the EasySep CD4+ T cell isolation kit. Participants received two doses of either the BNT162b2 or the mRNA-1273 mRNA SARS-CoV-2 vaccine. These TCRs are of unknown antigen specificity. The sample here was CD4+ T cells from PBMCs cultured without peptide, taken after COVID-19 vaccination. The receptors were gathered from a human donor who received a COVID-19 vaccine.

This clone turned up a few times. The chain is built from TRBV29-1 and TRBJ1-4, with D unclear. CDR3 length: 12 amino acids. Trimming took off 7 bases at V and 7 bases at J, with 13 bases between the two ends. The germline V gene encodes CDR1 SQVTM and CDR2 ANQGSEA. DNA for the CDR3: TGCAGCGGCCGAATCGGGAGTGAAAAACTGTTTTTT. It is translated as CSGRIGSEKLFF.

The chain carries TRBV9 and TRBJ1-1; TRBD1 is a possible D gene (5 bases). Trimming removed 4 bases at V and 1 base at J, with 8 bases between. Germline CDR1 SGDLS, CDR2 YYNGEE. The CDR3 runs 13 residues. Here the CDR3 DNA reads TGTGCCAGCAGCTACGACAGGAACACTGAAGCTTTCTTT. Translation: CASSYDRNTEAFF.

The CDR3 spells CASSPGTSGTNEQFF. In DNA form, the CDR3 reads TGTGCCAGCTCGCCCGGGACTAGCGGAACCAATGAGCAGTTCTTC. The chain uses TRBV18 and TRBJ2-1, with 11 positions matching TRBD2. Germline V gene data show CDR1 as KGHSH and CDR2 as LQKENI. The CDR3 length is 15 residues. Trimming at V came to 6 bases and at J to 6 bases, leaving 7 bases not matched to a gene.

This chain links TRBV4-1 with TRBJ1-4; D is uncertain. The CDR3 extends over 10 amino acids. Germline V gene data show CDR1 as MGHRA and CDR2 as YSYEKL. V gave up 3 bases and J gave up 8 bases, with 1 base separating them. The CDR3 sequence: CASSHEKLFF. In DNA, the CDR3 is TGCGCCAGCAGCCACGAAAAACTGTTTTTT.

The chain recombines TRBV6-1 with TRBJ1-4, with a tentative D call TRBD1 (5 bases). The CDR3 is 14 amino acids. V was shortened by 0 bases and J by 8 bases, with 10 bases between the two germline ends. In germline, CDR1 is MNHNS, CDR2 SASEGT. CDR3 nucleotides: TGTGCCAGCAGTGAAGCGCCAGGGCCAGAAAAACTGTTTTTT. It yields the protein CASSEAPGPEKLFF.

The CDR3 DNA reads as TGTGCCAGTAGTATTGGGACAGGGAGAGGGTACACCATATATTTT. It specifies CASSIGTGRGYTIYF. The chain joins TRBV19 to TRBJ1-3, with 9 bases aligning to TRBD1. J gave up 8 bases and V 3 bases, and 8 bases lay outside the gene matches. The CDR3 spans 15 residues. Germline V gene lookup returns CDR1 LNHDA and CDR2 SQIVND (reference sequence). The whole variable domain, filled in from reference TRBV19 and TRBJ1-3, reads DGGITQSPKYLFRKEGQNVTLSCEQNLNHDAMYWYRQDPGQGLRLIYYSQIVNDFQKGDIAEGYSVSREKKESFPLTVTSAQKNPTAFYLCASSIGTGRGYTIYFGEGSWLTVV.

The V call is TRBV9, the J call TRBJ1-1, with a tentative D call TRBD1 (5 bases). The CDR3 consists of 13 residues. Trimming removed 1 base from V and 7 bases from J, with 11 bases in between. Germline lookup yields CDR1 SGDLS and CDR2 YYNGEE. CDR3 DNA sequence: TGTGCCAGCAGCGTATCCAGGGTAGGTGAAGCTTTCTTT. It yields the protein CASSVSRVGEAFF. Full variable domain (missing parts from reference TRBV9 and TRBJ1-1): DSGVTQTPKHLITATGQRVTLRCSPRSGDLSVYWYQQSLDQGLQFLIQYYNGEERAKGNILERFSAQQFPDLHSELNLSSLELGDSALYFCASSVSRVGEAFFGQGTRLTVV.

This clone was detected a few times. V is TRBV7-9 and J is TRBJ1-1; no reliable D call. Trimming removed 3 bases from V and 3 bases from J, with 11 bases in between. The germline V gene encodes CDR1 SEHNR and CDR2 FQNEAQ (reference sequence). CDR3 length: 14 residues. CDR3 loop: CASSLRGIDTEAFF. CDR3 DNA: TGTGCCAGCAGCTTGCGAGGCATTGACACTGAAGCTTTCTTT. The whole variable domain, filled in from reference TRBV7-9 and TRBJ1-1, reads DTGVSQNPRHKITKRGQNVTFRCDPISEHNRLYWYRQTLGQGPEFLTYFQNEAQLEKSRLLSDRFSAERPKGSFSTLEIQRTEQGDSAMYLCASSLRGIDTEAFFGQGTRLTVV.

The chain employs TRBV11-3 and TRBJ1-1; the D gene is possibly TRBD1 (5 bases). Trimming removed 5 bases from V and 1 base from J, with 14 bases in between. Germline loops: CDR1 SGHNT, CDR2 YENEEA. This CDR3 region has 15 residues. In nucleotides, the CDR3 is TGTGCCAGCAGCCCCTACGTCAGGGAGAACACTGAAGCTTTCTTT. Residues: CASSPYVRENTEAFF.

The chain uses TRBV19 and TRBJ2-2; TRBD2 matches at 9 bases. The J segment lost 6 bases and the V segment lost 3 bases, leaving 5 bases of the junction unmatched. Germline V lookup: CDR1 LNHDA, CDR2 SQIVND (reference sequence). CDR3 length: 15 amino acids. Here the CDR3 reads CASSMGGGAPGELFF. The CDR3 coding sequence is TGTGCCAGTAGTATGGGCGGGGGGGCGCCCGGGGAGCTGTTTTTT.

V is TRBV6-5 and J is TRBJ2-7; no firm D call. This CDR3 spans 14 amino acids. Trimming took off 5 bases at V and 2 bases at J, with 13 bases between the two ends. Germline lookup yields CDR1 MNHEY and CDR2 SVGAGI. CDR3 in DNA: TGTGCCAGCAGTCTAGTCAGAGCCGCCTACGAGCAGTACGTC. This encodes CASSLVRAAYEQYV.

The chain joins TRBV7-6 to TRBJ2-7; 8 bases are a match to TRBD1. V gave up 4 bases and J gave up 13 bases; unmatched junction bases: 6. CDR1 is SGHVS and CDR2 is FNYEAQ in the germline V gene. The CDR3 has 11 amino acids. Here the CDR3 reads CASSSRDRLYV. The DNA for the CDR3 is TGTGCCAGCAGCTCAAGGGACAGGCTCTACGTC.